These 25 T cell receptor beta chains came from one sample sequenced in a study of T-cell memory formation after mild COVID-19. TCRdb reprocessed the 5' RACE reads with MiXCR, giving one entry per CDR3 protein. This table has 180,000 or so distinct CDR3 sequences, around a tenth appearing once. The sample taken for sequencing was PBMCs or a T cell subset sorted from them (not recorded which). These receptors were collected from a man younger than 30 who had mild COVID-19 (a few samples of this study predate the infection). Cell type and time point are not known.

The CDR3 nucleotides are TGCAGTGCTCCACAGGGTACCTATGAAGCTTTCTTT. This sequence encodes CSAPQGTYEAFF. The rearrangement uses TRBV20-1 and TRBJ1-1, with D maybe TRBD1 (6 bases). The CDR3 totals 12 residues. V was shortened by 5 bases and J by 7 bases, with 14 bases between the two germline ends. Germline CDR1 and CDR2: DFQATT and SNEGSKA (reference sequence).

This clonotype was detected only a few times. This chain links TRBV11-2 with TRBJ1-2; 7 bases map to TRBD1. CDR1 and CDR2 from the germline V gene are SGHAT and FQNNGV. The CDR3 runs 13 residues. Trimming at V came to 1 base and at J to 8 bases, leaving 4 bases not matched to a gene. The CDR3 is CASSLGGGAGYTF. The CDR3 DNA sequence: TGTGCCAGCAGCTTAGGAGGGGGCGCAGGCTACACCTTC.

V usage is TRBV11-2 and J usage is TRBJ2-7; D possibly corresponds to TRBD1 (6 bases). The CDR3 runs to 16 residues. Germline V gene sequence: CDR1 SGHAT, CDR2 FQNNGV. The V and J ends lost 5 bases and 0 bases respectively, with 17 bases between them. The CDR3 DNA is TGTGCCAGCAGCCCCCTGAGAGGACAGAGCTCCTACGAGCAGTACTTC. Protein product: CASSPLRGQSSYEQYF. The variable domain in full, with the rest retrieved from reference TRBV11-2 and TRBJ2-7, is EAGVAQSPRYKIIEKRQSVAFWCNPISGHATLYWYQQILGQGPKLLIQFQNNGVVDDSQLPKDRFSAERLKGVDSTLKIQPAKLEDSAVYLCASSPLRGQSSYEQYFGPGTRLTVT.

This clonotype was counted between two and nine times. The chain combines TRBV10-3 with TRBJ2-1; either TRBD1 or TRBD2 may supply D (5 bases each). The CDR3 covers 13 residues. Trimming pared 6 bases from V and 8 bases from J, leaving 14 bases between. Germline values: CDR1 ENHRY, CDR2 SYGVKD. CDR3 DNA sequence: TGTGCCATCAGGGGTCCCGGGGACCATGAGCAGTTCTTC. Protein: CAIRGPGDHEQFF.

The table lists this clonotype with many counts. The chain couples TRBV4-2 to TRBJ1-5, with 9 bases fitting TRBD1. Germline CDR1 is LGHNA and CDR2 is YNFKEQ. V dropped 4 bases and J dropped 6; count of bases not matched to a gene: 7. This CDR3 region has 15 residues. Written as DNA, the CDR3 is TGTGCCAGCAGCCGGGGACAGGGACGGCGTCAGCCCCAGCATTTT. Protein: CASSRGQGRRQPQHF.

This clonotype was seen a few times. The chain recombines TRBV5-6 with TRBJ1-2; 10 nucleotides match TRBD1. V dropped 4 bases and J dropped 4; count of bases not matched to a gene: 10. This CDR3 comprises 16 residues. CDR1 and CDR2 from the germline V gene are SGHDT and YYEEEE. In DNA form, the CDR3 reads TGTGCCAGCAGCGCCACCGGGACAGGGGTACCCTATGGCTACACCTTC. Translated: CASSATGTGVPYGYTF.

This clonotype was observed a handful of times. This rearrangement joins TRBV29-1 to TRBJ2-7, with unresolved D. The length of the CDR3 is 13 residues. Trimming stripped 0 bases from V and 8 bases from J, with 14 bases between. Germline V gives CDR1 SQVTM, CDR2 ANQGSEA. The CDR3 protein is CSVEDNRLRKQYF. The CDR3 DNA reads as TGCAGCGTTGAAGATAACCGGTTGAGGAAGCAGTACTTC.

This clonotype was detected ten times or more. The chain recombines TRBV5-4 with TRBJ2-7, with TRBD2 identical over 7 bases. With V trimmed by 4 bases and J by 7 bases, 5 bases remained unmatched. Germline V CDR1 and CDR2: SGHNT, YYREEE (reference sequence). The CDR3 consists of 12 residues. The CDR3 here is CASSIDGREQYF. The CDR3 DNA sequence: TGTGCCAGCAGCATCGACGGGAGGGAGCAGTACTTC. The whole variable domain, remainder taken from reference TRBV5-4 and TRBJ2-7, is ETGVTQSPTHLIKTRGQQVTLRCSSQSGHNTVSWYQQALGQGPQFIFQYYREEENGRGNFPPRFSGLQFPNYSSELNVNALELDDSALYLCASSIDGREQYFGPGTRLTVT.

The chain combines TRBV27 with TRBJ1-2; D not certain. The germline CDR1 and CDR2 sequences are MNHEY and SMNVEV (reference sequence). Trimming stripped 10 bases from V and 4 bases from J, with 13 bases between. This CDR3 comprises 12 residues. The CDR3 spells CATADGFYGYTF. In nucleotides, the CDR3 is TGTGCCACCGCGGACGGATTCTATGGCTACACCTTC.

J is TRBJ2-1 and V is TRBV29-1; D is unclear. V was cut by 1 base and J by 15 bases, with 10 bases left in between. Germline CDR1 SQVTM, CDR2 ANQGSEA. The CDR3 consists of 10 residues. The CDR3 nucleotides read TGCAGCGTTGAAGGACCCACGATGTTCTTC. It encodes CSVEGPTMFF.

The table lists this clonotype with a few counts. This chain joins TRBV6-2 or TRBV6-3 and TRBJ2-3; D is uncertain. V gave up 4 bases and J gave up 3 bases, with 11 bases separating them. Germline CDR1 MNHEY, CDR2 SVGEGT. The CDR3 spans 14 residues. This CDR3 is CASSSPSRTDTQYF. Written as DNA, the CDR3 is TGTGCCAGCAGTTCTCCCTCGCGGACAGATACGCAGTATTTT.

The J gene is TRBJ1-1, the V gene TRBV4-3; TRBD1 matches 8 bases. Germline CDR1 LGHNA, CDR2 YSLEER. The CDR3 covers 14 residues. Trimming removed 0 bases from V and 11 bases from J; junction bases left unmatched: 8. The CDR3 protein is CASSQDTGTGWAFF. CDR3 nucleotides: TGCGCCAGCAGCCAAGATACAGGGACAGGATGGGCTTTCTTT.

This clonotype was seen more than once but under ten times. V is TRBV7-3 and J is TRBJ1-2; 9 bases agree with TRBD1. The length of the CDR3 is 13 residues. Per the germline V gene, CDR1 is SGHTA and CDR2 is FQGTGA. The junction had 6 bases not matched to a gene; V was cut back by 5 bases and J by 8 bases. The CDR3 DNA sequence: TGTGCCAGCAGCCCCTCAGGGACAGGGGGCTACACCTTC. As protein: CASSPSGTGGYTF.

In its sample, this clonotype was seen a few times. The chain recombines TRBV7-6 with TRBJ2-5, with 9 bases matching TRBD2. CDR1 is SGHVS, CDR2 FNYEAQ, per germline. After removal of 1 base from V and 4 bases from J, the junction contained 7 bases not matched to a gene. This CDR3 contains 16 residues. The CDR3 sequence: CASSLVPAGGGETQYF. The CDR3 coding sequence is TGTGCCAGCAGCTTAGTTCCAGCGGGGGGTGGAGAGACCCAGTACTTC.

This clonotype was detected many times. The V gene is TRBV7-9, the J gene TRBJ1-5; D perhaps matches TRBD1 (5 bases). This CDR3 has 15 residues. V was pared by 0 bases and J by 7 bases, with 13 bases between. Per the germline V gene, CDR1 is SEHNR and CDR2 is FQNEAQ (reference sequence). CDR3 DNA sequence: TGTGCCAGCAGCTTAGCGCCAGGGTTGGAGCAGCCCCAGCATTTT. Translating it yields CASSLAPGLEQPQHF.

This clonotype showed up many times. CDR3 sequence: CASREQAYTGELFF. In DNA form, the CDR3 reads TGTGCCAGCAGGGAACAGGCATACACCGGGGAGCTGTTTTTT. The chain has TRBV2 and TRBJ2-2; tentative D call: TRBD1 (5 bases). This CDR3 has 14 residues. The V end was cut by 6 bases, the J end by 3 bases, with 11 bases between. Per the germline V gene, CDR1 is SNHLY and CDR2 is FYNNEI.

The V and J genes are TRBV27 and TRBJ2-7; 10 bases line up with TRBD1. The CDR3 loop spans 13 amino acids. Per the germline V gene, CDR1 is MNHEY and CDR2 is SMNVEV (reference sequence). V dropped 7 bases and J dropped 3; count of bases not matched to a gene: 3. The CDR3 coding sequence is TGTGCCAGCACCAGGACAGGGGGCTACGAGCAGTACTTC. Translating gives CASTRTGGYEQYF.

The V gene is TRBV5-1, the J gene TRBJ2-1; 8 bases agree with TRBD2. The V gene end was trimmed by 6 bases and the J gene end by 0 bases; junction bases not matched to a gene: 5. Germline-derived CDR1 and CDR2 are SGHRS and YFSETQ. The CDR3 spans 15 residues. CDR3 sequence (DNA): TGCGCCAGCAACGGGCGGGGGGACTCCTACAATGAGCAGTTCTTC. It encodes CASNGRGDSYNEQFF.

The V and J genes are TRBV6-5 and TRBJ1-5; TRBD1 matches 10 bases. CDR3 length: 15 residues. Trimming took 5 bases from V and 3 from J; bases not matched to a gene: 4. Looked up from germline, CDR1 is MNHEY and CDR2 is SVGAGI. In DNA form, the CDR3 reads TGTGCCAGCAGTCGGACAGGGGGTAACAATCAGCCCCAGCATTTT. Translation gives CASSRTGGNNQPQHF.

This clonotype was detected many times. The chain uses TRBV7-3 and TRBJ2-1, with TRBD2 matching 9 bases. The CDR3 length is 15 residues. Germline V gene data show CDR1 as SGHTA and CDR2 as FQGTGA. V gave up 4 bases and J gave up 8 bases; unmatched junction bases: 9. CDR3: CASSSGGGAVDEQFF. The CDR3 region has the DNA TGTGCCAGCAGCTCCGGCGGGGGGGCAGTCGATGAGCAGTTCTTC.

The rearrangement links TRBV12-3 or TRBV12-4 to TRBJ1-1; D is perhaps TRBD1 (6 bases). This CDR3 is 12 amino acids long. Trimming pared 6 bases from V and 5 bases from J, leaving 10 bases between. CDR3 sequence reads: CASREGTTEAFF. The CDR3, as DNA: TGTGCCAGCAGGGAAGGGACAACTGAAGCTTTCTTT.

The J gene is TRBJ2-7, the V gene TRBV18, with D possibly TRBD1 on 5 matching bases. V gave up 0 bases and J gave up 2 bases, with 11 bases separating them. The germline V gene has CDR1 KGHSH and CDR2 LQKENI. This CDR3 is 15 amino acids long. The CDR3 DNA reads as TGTGCCAGCTCACCACCCCAGGGTGATACCTACGAGCAGTACTTC. This codes for CASSPPQGDTYEQYF.

V gene TRBV4-1 combines with J gene TRBJ1-5; 7 bases agree with TRBD1. Germline CDR1 MGHRA, CDR2 YSYEKL. The V and J ends lost 5 bases and 2 bases, in that order; junction bases with no gene match: 3. This CDR3 region has 14 residues. CDR3 DNA sequence: TGCGCCAGCAGCTTTACAGGGGGCAATCAGCCCCAGCATTTT. It yields the protein CASSFTGGNQPQHF.

About this clonotype itself: One junction end disagrees with the germline gene, perhaps due to a read error. V is TRBV19 and J is TRBJ2-7; either TRBD1 or TRBD2 may supply D (5 bases each). This CDR3 is built from 14 residues. The germline V gene has CDR1 LNHDA and CDR2 SQIVND (reference sequence). In DNA form, the CDR3 reads TGTGACAGTAGTCGTGGGGACGGTGGCGACGAGCAGTACTTC. This codes for CDSSRGDGGDEQYF.

This clonotype was found many times. This chain uses TRBV20-1 with TRBJ2-5, with a tentative D call TRBD2 (5 bases). The germline V and J ends were trimmed by 3 bases and 5 bases, with 10 bases remaining between them. The CDR3 is 12 amino acids. CDR1 and CDR2 from the germline V gene are DFQATT and SNEGSKA (reference sequence). The CDR3 DNA follows: TGCAGTGCTAGCGAGGGCCGGGAGACCCAGTACTTC. It codes for CSASEGRETQYF.